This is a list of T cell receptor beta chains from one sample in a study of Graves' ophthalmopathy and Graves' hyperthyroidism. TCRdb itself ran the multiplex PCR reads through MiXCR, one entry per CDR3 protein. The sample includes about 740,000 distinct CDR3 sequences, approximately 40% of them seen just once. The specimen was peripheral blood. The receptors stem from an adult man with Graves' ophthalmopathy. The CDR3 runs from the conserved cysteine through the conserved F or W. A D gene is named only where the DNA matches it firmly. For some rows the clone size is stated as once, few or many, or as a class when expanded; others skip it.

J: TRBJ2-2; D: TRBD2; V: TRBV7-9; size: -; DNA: TGCGCCAGCAGGAGGGAGGGCCTCACCGGGGAGCTGTTTTTT; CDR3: CASRREGLTGELFF
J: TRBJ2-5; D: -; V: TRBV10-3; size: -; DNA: TGTGCCATCAGTGTAGAGACAGCGAGGGAGACCCAGTACTTC; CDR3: CAISVETARETQYF
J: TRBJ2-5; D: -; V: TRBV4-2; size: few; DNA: TGTGCCAGCAGCTTCTTCGAGACCCAGTACTTC; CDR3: CASSFFETQYF
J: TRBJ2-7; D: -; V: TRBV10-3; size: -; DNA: TGTGCCATCAGTCGACAGGTGTCAAGCTACGAGCAGTACTTC; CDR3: CAISRQVSSYEQYF
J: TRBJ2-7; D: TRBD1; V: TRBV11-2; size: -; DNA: TGTGCCAGCAGTTTCCCCGGACAGGGGGCTGGCGAGCAGTACTTC; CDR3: CASSFPGQGAGEQYF
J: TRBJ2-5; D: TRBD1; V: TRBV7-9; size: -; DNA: TGCGCCAGCAGCTTAAGGACAGGGGGCACGGCGCAAGAGACCCAGTACTTC; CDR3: CASSLRTGGTAQETQYF
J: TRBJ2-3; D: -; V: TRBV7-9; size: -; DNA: TGTGCCAGCAGCCAGCGCCGGGACTCGTCGAACACAGATACGCAGTATTTT; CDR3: CASSQRRDSSNTDTQYF
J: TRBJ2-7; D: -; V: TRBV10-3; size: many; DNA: TGTGCCATCAGTGAGTCGTGGGGGTCAGGGGATAGCTCCTACGAGCAGTACTTC; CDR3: CAISESWGSGDSSYEQYF
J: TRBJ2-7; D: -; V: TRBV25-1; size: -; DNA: TGTGCCAGCAGTTTCGAACAGGTTGGGCTCGCCTACGAGCAGTACTTC; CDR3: CASSFEQVGLAYEQYF
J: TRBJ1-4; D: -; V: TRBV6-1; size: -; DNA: TGTGCCAGCAGTTACTCGTGGGCGGGCCGGGAAAAACTGTTTTTT; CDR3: CASSYSWAGREKLFF
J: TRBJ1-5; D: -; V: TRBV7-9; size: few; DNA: TGTGCCAGCAGCAAATCGACAGTCAGCAATCAGCCCCAGCATTTT; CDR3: CASSKSTVSNQPQHF
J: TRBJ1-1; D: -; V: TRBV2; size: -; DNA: TGTGCCAGCGGGACTACGAACACTGAAGCTTTCTTT; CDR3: CASGTTNTEAFF
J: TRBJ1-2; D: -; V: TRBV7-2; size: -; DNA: TGTGCCAGCAGTACAGCGGGACTCTATGGCTACACCTTC; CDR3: CASSTAGLYGYTF
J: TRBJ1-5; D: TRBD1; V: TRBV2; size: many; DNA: TGTGCCAGCACCGCCGACAGGGGGTACAATCAGCCCCAGCATTTT; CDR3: CASTADRGYNQPQHF
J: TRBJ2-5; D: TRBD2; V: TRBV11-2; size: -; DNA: TGTGCCAGCAGCCAACGTCGAGCGGGGGGGCGACAAGAGACCCAGTACTTC; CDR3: CASSQRRAGGRQETQYF
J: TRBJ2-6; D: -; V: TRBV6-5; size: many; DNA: TGTGCCAGCAGCTACTCTGGGGCCAACGTCCTGACTTTC; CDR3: CASSYSGANVLTF
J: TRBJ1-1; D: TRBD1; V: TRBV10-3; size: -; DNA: TGTGCCATCAGTGGCTACGGGGACAGGCCTGAAGCTTTCTTT; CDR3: CAISGYGDRPEAFF
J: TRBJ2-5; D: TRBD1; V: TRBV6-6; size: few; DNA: TGTGCCAGCAGTTACCTTTGGGACAGCCGACGGGAGACCCAGTACTTC; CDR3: CASSYLWDSRRETQYF
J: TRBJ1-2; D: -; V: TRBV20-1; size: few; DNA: TGCAGTGCTAGAACGCCAGGGACCGGCTACACCTTC; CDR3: CSARTPGTGYTF
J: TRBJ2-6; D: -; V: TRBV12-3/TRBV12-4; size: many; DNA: TGTGCCAGCAGTCCCGACAGAATTGGGGCCAACGTCCTGACTTTC; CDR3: CASSPDRIGANVLTF
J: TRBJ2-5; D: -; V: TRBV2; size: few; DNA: TGTGCCAGCAGTACCGAAAGGGGGTTTGAGACCCAGTACTTC; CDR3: CASSTERGFETQYF
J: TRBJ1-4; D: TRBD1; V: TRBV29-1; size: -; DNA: TGCAGCGTTGAACAGGGGGCCGTTGAAAAACTGTTTTTT; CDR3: CSVEQGAVEKLFF
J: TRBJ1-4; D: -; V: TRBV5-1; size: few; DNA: TGTGCCAGCAACTTGGGCGGAACTAATGAAAAACTGTTTTTT; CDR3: CASNLGGTNEKLFF
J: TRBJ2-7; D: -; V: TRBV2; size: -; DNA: TGTGCCAGCAGTTTAGCGATGCAAGGGCAGTACTTC; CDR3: CASSLAMQGQYF
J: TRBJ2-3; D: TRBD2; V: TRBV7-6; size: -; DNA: TGTGCCAGCAGCTCTCTAGCGGGAGGGCCTTCTCCAGATACGCAGTATTTT; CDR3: CASSSLAGGPSPDTQYF
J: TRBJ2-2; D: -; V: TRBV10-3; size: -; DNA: TGTGCCTCAAGAGCGGAGACGAGCACCGGGGAGCTGTTTTTT; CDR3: CASRAETSTGELFF
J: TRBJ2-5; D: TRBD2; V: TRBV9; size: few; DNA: TGTGCCAGCAGCCAAGGAGCGGGAATAGAGACCCAGTACTTC; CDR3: CASSQGAGIETQYF
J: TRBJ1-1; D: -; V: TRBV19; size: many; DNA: TGTGCCAGTAGTATGCAGGGAGATACTGAAGCTTTCTTT; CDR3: CASSMQGDTEAFF
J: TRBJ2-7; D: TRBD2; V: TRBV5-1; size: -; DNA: TGCGCCAGCAGCTTGGCAACAAACCGGGACTACCCCTACGAGCAGTACTTC; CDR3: CASSLATNRDYPYEQYF
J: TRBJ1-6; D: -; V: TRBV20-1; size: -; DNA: TGCAGTGCGGAGAAAGCGGGGGGCCGACGCTCCTATAATTCACCCCTCCACTTT; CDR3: CSAEKAGGRRSYNSPLHF
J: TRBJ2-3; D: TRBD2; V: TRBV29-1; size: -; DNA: TGCAGCGTCCGGACTAGCGGGGGTGGTACGCAGTATTTT; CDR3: CSVRTSGGGTQYF
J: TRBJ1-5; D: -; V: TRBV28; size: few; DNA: TGTGCCAGCAGTTTTAGGGCCAATCAGCCCCAGCATTTT; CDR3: CASSFRANQPQHF
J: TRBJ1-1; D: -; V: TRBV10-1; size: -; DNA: TGCGCCAGCAGTGGGGCCCTAGGGAACACTGAAGCTTTCTTT; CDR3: CASSGALGNTEAFF
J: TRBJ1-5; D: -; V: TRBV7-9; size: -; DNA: TGTGCCAGCAGCTTAGAGGGAGATGGAAGCAATCAGCCCCAGCATTTT; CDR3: CASSLEGDGSNQPQHF
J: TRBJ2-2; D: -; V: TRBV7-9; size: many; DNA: TGTGCCAGCAGCTTAGATGGGGAGCTGTTTTTT; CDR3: CASSLDGELFF
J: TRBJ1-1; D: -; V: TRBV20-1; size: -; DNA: TGCAGTGCTAGTGAGACAGGAGGGTTGGTAGCTTTCTTT; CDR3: CSASETGGLVAFF
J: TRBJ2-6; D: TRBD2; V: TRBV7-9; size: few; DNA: TGTGCCAGCAGCCGAGGCGGGGGGGCCTCTGGGGCCAACGTCCTGACTTTC; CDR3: CASSRGGGASGANVLTF
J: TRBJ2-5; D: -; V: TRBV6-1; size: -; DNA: TGTGCCAGCAGCTCGGGACGGACGATCCTACAAGAGACCCAGTACTTC; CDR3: CASSSGRTILQETQYF
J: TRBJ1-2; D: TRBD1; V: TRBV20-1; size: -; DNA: TGCAGTGCTAGGGGTTTTTTAGCGCAGGGGGGGATGGCGCTGGGCTACACCTTC; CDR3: CSARGFLAQGGMALGYTF
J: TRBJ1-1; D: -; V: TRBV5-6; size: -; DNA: TGTGCCAGCAGCGAGGGACCCTCCTCCACTGAAGCTTTCTTT; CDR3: CASSEGPSSTEAFF
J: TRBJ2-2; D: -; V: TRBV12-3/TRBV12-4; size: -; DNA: TGTGCCAGCAGTCGCCTGGGGGTCAACACCGGGGAGCTGTTTTTT; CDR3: CASSRLGVNTGELFF
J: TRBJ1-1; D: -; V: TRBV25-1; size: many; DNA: TGTGCCAGCAGTGGTACCTCGGGCCCCCTTGAAGCTTTCTTT; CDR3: CASSGTSGPLEAFF
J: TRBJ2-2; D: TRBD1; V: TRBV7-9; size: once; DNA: TGTGCCAGCAGCCCGTCCGGGACAGAACTGACCGGGGAGCTGTTTTTT; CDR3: CASSPSGTELTGELFF
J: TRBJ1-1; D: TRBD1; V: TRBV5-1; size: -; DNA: TGCGCCAGCAGCCCCCGACAGGGGCCCACTGAAGCTTTCTTT; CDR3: CASSPRQGPTEAFF
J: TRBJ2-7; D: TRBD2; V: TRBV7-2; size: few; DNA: TGTGCCAGCAGCTATGGACTAGCGGGAGTGGCGTACTTC; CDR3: CASSYGLAGVAYF
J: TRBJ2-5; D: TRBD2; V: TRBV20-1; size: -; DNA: TGCAGTGCTAGGCTGCGACTAGCGGAAGAGACCCAGTACTTC; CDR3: CSARLRLAEETQYF
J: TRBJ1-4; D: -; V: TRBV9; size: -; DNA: TGTGCCAGCAGGATTGCCGGGTTCAATGAAAAACTGTTTTTT; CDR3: CASRIAGFNEKLFF
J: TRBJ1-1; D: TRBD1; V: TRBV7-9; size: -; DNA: TGTGCCAGCAGCTTAGTAGTACAGGGGTTGGGCACTGAAGCTTTCTTT; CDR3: CASSLVVQGLGTEAFF
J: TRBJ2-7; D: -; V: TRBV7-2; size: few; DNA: TGTGCCAGCAGCTTCGGTCAGGGGTTGTCCTACGAGCAGTACTTC; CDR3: CASSFGQGLSYEQYF
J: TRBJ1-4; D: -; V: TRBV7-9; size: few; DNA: TGTGCCAGCAGACGAGGACAGACTAATGAAAAACTGTTTTTT; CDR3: CASRRGQTNEKLFF
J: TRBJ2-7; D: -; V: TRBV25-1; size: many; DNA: TGTGCCAGCAGATCGGCACAAACCTACGAGCAGTACTTC; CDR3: CASRSAQTYEQYF
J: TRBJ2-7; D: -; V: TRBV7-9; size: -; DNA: TGTGCCAGCAGCTCAGAGGGCGGTTACGAGCAGTACTTC; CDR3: CASSSEGGYEQYF